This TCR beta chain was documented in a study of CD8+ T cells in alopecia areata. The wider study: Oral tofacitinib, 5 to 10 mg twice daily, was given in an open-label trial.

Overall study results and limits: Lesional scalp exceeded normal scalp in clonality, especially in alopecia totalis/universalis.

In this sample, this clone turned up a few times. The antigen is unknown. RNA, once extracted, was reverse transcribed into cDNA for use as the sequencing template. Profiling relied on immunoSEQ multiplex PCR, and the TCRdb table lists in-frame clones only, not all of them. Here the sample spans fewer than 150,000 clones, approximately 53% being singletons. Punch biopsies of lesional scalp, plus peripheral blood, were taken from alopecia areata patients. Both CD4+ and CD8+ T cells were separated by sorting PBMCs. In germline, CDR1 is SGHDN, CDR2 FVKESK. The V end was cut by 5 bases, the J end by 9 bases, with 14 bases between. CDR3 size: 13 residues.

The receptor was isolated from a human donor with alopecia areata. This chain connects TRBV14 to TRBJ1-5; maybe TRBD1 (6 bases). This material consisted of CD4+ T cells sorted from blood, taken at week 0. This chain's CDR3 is CASSGAGDGPQHF. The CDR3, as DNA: TGTGCCAGCAGCGGGGCAGGGGACGGGCCCCAGCATTTT.